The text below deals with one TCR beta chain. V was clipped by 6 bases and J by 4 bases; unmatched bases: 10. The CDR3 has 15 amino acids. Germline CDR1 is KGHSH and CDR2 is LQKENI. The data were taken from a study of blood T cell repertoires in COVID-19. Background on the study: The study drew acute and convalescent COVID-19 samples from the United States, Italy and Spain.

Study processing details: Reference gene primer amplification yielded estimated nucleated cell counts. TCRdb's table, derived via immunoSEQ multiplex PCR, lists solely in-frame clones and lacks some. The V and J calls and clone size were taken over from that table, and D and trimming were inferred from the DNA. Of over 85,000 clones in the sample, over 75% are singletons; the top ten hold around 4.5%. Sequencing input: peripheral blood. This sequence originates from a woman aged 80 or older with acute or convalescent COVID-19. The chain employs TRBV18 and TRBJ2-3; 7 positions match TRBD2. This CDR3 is CASSLRSGESDTQYF. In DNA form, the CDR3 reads TGTGCCAGCTCCCTCAGAAGCGGGGAATCAGATACGCAGTATTTT. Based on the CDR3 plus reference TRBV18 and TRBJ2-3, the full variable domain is NAGVMQNPRHLVRRRGQEARLRCSPMKGHSHVYWYRQLPEEGLKFMVYLQKENIIDESGMPKERFSAEFPKEGPSILRIQQVVRGDSAAYFCASSLRSGESDTQYFGPGTRLTVL.